This T cell receptor beta chain is from a study of cytomegalovirus exposure and HLA in healthy donors (dated by TCRdb to 2016 to 2017). Background on the whole study: An earlier analysis of roughly 630 of the donors reported 250 to 300 Gb of sequence data and 117 million unique TCR beta sequences from some 180 million T cells. About 280 gigabases of sequencing data and around 88 million unique TCR sequences made up an early release that covered approximately 650 HLA-typed donors. Among the approximately 430 genotyped donors, approximately 82% belonged to the genetic ancestry cluster associated with self-reported Caucasian donors. The aim of the study was to test whether cataloging public T cell receptors could identify signatures of past pathogen exposure. The study used immunosequencing to profile the T cell repertoires of approximately 630 subjects and linked those repertoires to cytomegalovirus serostatus. A separate validation cohort of approximately 120 different subjects was used in addition to the roughly 640-subject first cohort. To predict cytomegalovirus infection status, the study brought together high-throughput TCR immunosequencing, statistical association of individual TCRs with disease status, and machine learning. To study patterns of TCR occurrence, a later analysis re-analyzed previously published TCR beta repertoires from under 750 donors and added high-resolution HLA genotyping. In the later analysis, no new phenotypic data were used to find candidate immune exposures; instead, reliance was placed on TCR beta sequences and their occurrence across donors. An earlier analysis of 450 to 750 of the donors used high-throughput TCR beta sequencing to judge whether each TCR beta V gene segment behaved as functional or pseudogenic. Alongside the repertoire data, information on donor age, sex, ethnicity and CMV serostatus was compiled. Genome-wide SNP genotypes for about 55% of the roughly 670 donors were used in a later genetic analysis, which treated that subset as a discovery cohort. Every discovery cohort repertoire had been produced on one sequencing platform. HLA typing covered class I and class II loci at four-digit resolution. Typing coverage varied by locus: about 629-630 donors for A, B, C, DRB1 and DQB1; 522 for DQA1; approximately 570 for DPA1; more than 450 for DPB1. Roughly five DR-DQ haplotypes were handled as single units for association and clustering because linkage in the cohort was strong. Among roughly 400 genotyped donors of the cohort, an average of about 220,000 unique TCR beta nucleotide sequences was sequenced per donor, of which 15% to 20% were non-productive.

In total, approximately 700 healthy bone marrow donors made up the cohort. At the time of sampling, every cohort member was nominally healthy, though immune exposures that went unrecorded were likely present. The donor tested CMV seronegative, placing the donor among the roughly 350 seronegative members of the cohort. Every donor gave a peripheral blood sample, and the peripheral blood mononuclear cells from that sample were used for TCR beta sequencing. Genomic DNA was extracted from the blood cell samples with the Qiagen DNeasy Blood Extraction Kit. Study-wide findings and limitations: The sequencing pipeline was judged likely to have produced a cluster of highly shared sequence variants as a technical artifact. Correlated functional status among segregating V segments might reflect linkage disequilibrium, but an unknown experimental factor could not be ruled out. According to a later analysis, most CMV-associated TCR beta chains appeared to be HLA-restricted, and the HLA associations seemed to be driven largely by CMV exposure. In an earlier analysis of around 600 of the donors, most TCR beta V segments were observed in productive rearrangements about 90% or about 30% of the time, broadly matching IMGT annotations. Some IMGT-functional V segments, including TRBV6-2 and TRBV6-3, could not be distinguished by the 87-base-pair reads and were therefore excluded. Because counts were too low, 15 to 20 rarely observed V segments, including chromosome 9 orphons, were excluded from the earlier analysis of several hundred of the donors. In a later analysis, the rate of TCR association differed among HLA loci, with DRB1 alleles having the most associated TCRs and HLA-C alleles having the fewest. Compared with equally common non-associated chains, HLA-associated TCR beta chains in a later analysis were more clonally expanded and had lower generation probabilities. Only TCR beta chains were sequenced in this cohort, and the absence of alpha or paired-chain data limited detectable features. When HLA alleles, especially DR and DQ, strongly co-occurred, attributing TCR associations to individual alleles was difficult. In a later analysis, several top co-occurrence clusters were reported to appear linked to parvovirus B19, influenza, CMV and Epstein-Barr virus. Cytomegalovirus status was reported to be diagnosed by the classifier with high specificity and sensitivity in both the original and validation cohorts. Because some donors lacked HLA typing at each locus, the association tests relied only on the typed subset. According to the authors, the approach could potentially be generalized to other disease states and immunological phenotypes. Specific HLA alleles were associated with 15,000 to 20,000 TCR beta sequences at a false discovery rate of 0.05 in a later analysis. A further reported finding was that TCR beta sequences accurately predicted the HLA-A and HLA-B alleles for most subjects in the first cohort. Sequencing depth was assumed to be roughly uniform across donors in the presence/absence analyses, though that assumption may not hold. CMV serostatus was the only immune exposure information available for the cohort. Most TCR sequences were observed very rarely across donors, whereas some public TCRs were present in many individuals. V-gene and J-gene trimming of TCR beta chains was associated with a missense DCLRE1C variant in a later genetic analysis, and the association was replicated in an independent cohort. Three of the identified cytomegalovirus-associated TCR beta chains were confirmed in vitro to be specific for cytomegalovirus antigens. In the study, some 160 TCR beta chains were listed as associated with cytomegalovirus. In a later genetic analysis, fewer N-insertions in productive TCRs were reported among donors in an Asian-associated ancestry cluster than the roughly 700-donor mean.

The library was prepared using the immunoSEQ multiplex PCR assay. A mixture of 60 forward primers for TCR Vbeta segments and 13 reverse primers for TCR Jbeta segments was used in the multiplex PCR. Amplification of the CDR3 region of rearranged TCR beta genes was performed with a multiplex PCR assay on genomic DNA. The amplified TCR beta libraries were sequenced on the Illumina HiSeq System as 87-base-pair reads. In the paper's pipeline: Across the 700 or so repertoires, a later analysis counted around 80 million unique TCR beta chains, around 10 million of which were shared by at least two donors. To remove PCR and sequencing errors, raw reads were error-corrected and collapsed into unique sequences using a nearest-neighbor algorithm that merged closely related sequences. To assign V, D and J gene segments, CDR3 sequences were aligned to IMGT reference sequences. For a sequence to be retained, a match of at least six nucleotides was required to both a V gene segment and a J gene segment. Rearrangements were classified as productive when the CDR3 lacked stop codons and remained in frame with V and J, and all other rearrangements were classified as non-productive. CDR3 was defined by IMGT convention, running from the second conserved V-encoded cysteine to the conserved J-encoded phenylalanine. The earlier analysis of about 570 of the donors excluded any sequence lacking an unambiguous match to a single V gene segment. An earlier analysis of several hundred of the donors classified V segments as functional when productive rearrangements were above 56.7% and as segregating when the standard deviation between donors was above 5%. A statistical classification framework was developed to diagnose cytomegalovirus status using the catalog of TCR beta chain sequences. In a later analysis, V and J genes were assigned by comparing TCR nucleotide sequences against IMGT/GENE-DB human TR gene sequences. In a later analysis, CDR3 sequences and most-parsimonious VDJ recombination scenarios were assigned using the TCRdist pipeline. In a later analysis, each TCR beta chain was defined by its CDR3 amino acid sequence together with its V-gene family, and reads lacking a unique V-gene family were excluded. A later analysis removed roughly 590 highly shared, low-generation-probability nucleotide sequences to deal with suspected cross-contamination and a sequencing artifact. For each public chain, a later analysis derived a clonal expansion index from normalized ranks of inferred template counts within each repertoire. Generation probabilities in a later analysis came from a VDJ recombination model fitted to out-of-frame rearrangements, and those results were checked against IGoR. A later analysis scored TCR-TCR, TCR-HLA and TCR-CMV co-occurrence with hypergeometric tests, applying a repertoire-size bias correction to TCR pairs. To estimate false discovery rates, a later analysis permuted the HLA or CMV assignments 20 times. In a later analysis, co-occurring TCRs were grouped with DBSCAN, and TCRdist sequence similarity was added when clustering was performed within HLA-allele-positive subsets. For co-occurrence clustering, repertoires with fewer than 30,000 or more than 120,000 public chains were excluded, along with four to six repertoires with anomalous nucleotide sharing. TCRdb's version of the immuneACCESS table is confined to in-frame rearrangements and falls short of the full clone set. An unresolved V gene accounts for under half of the shortfall where checked; the remainder is of unknown origin. That table supplies the V and J calls and clone size; D and trimming were determined from the DNA. The sample table contains 140,000 to 150,000 clones; only one count was recorded for around 75% of them. The ten biggest clones cover around 4.7% of the sample.

A note on this clone: The antigen this receptor binds is unknown. The input lacks base qualities; no much larger clone sits a single base away.

The CDR3 starts with the cysteine, ends with the phenylalanine, and has 16 residues. Only the CDR3 DNA is retained, 48 bases long and in frame from the first base. V is shortened by 0 bases, J by 2 bases, and the region joining them spans 13 bases. The germline V gene supplies CDR1 SGDLS and CDR2 YYNGEE. What was sequenced was PBMCs. The chain uses TRBV9 and TRBJ2-3; a weak D assignment points to TRBD2 (6 bases agree). The TCR comes from a man aged 60 to 69 in good health and CMV-seronegative. The CDR3 amino acid sequence is: CASSVVSGFFTDTQYF. The DNA sequence reads TGTGCCAGCAGCGTAGTGAGCGGGTTCTTCACAGATACGCAGTATTTT.